This entry lists 20 T cell receptor beta chains sequenced from one sample in a study of T cell responses to AZD1222 COVID-19 vaccine. Clones were read by immunoSEQ multiplex PCR, and TCRdb kept only the in-frame ones, dropping some. The sample yields tens of thousands of clones, more than 80% seen once. The specimen comprised peripheral blood, sampled on day 0 of AZD1222 vaccination. These receptors all stem from an adult in good health.

CDR3 sequence: CASGTGNYGYTF. DNA of the CDR3: TGTGCCAGCGGGACAGGCAACTATGGCTACACCTTC. This chain joins TRBV2 and TRBJ1-2, with 8 bases that match TRBD1. V was clipped by 8 bases and J by 2 bases; unmatched bases: 1. CDR1 is SNHLY, CDR2 FYNNEI, per germline. The length of the CDR3 is 12 residues.

The chain couples TRBV7-2 to TRBJ2-5; 9 positions agree with TRBD2. There are 14 residues in the CDR3. CDR1 is SGHTA, CDR2 FQGNSA, per germline. Germline trimming cut 4 bases from V and 4 bases from J; bases unmatched to any gene: 4. The CDR3 loop reads CASSSRGGLETQYF. The CDR3 region has the DNA TGTGCCAGCAGCTCGCGGGGGGGCCTAGAGACCCAGTACTTC.

This clone has a handful of counts. The V call is TRBV4-2, the J call TRBJ2-7; TRBD2 agrees at 8 bases. V gave up 1 base and J gave up 4 bases; unmatched junction bases: 6. The CDR3 totals 15 residues. The germline V gene has CDR1 LGHNA and CDR2 YNFKEQ. CDR3 bases: TGTGCCAGCAGCCAAGTCGGGGGGGCCTCGTACGAGCAGTACTTC. This encodes CASSQVGGASYEQYF.

The V call is TRBV21-1, the J call TRBJ1-1; TRBD1, the table's D call, was not compared with the DNA. TRBV21-1 is flagged as a pseudogene. The CDR3 is made up of 14 amino acids. CDR3 DNA: TGTGCCAGCAGCAATTGGCAAACCCCCACTGAAGCTTTCTTT. Protein: CASSNWQTPTEAFF.

V is TRBV14 and J is TRBJ1-1; D call uncertain. CDR3 length: 13 amino acids. V was cut by 2 bases and J by 0 bases, with 4 bases left in between. The germline V gene encodes CDR1 SGHDN and CDR2 FVKESK. CDR3 loop: CASSQNMNTEAFF. CDR3 sequence (DNA): TGTGCCAGCAGCCAAAATATGAACACTGAAGCTTTCTTT.

V usage is TRBV24-1 and J usage is TRBJ1-2; D is unclear. This CDR3 comprises 13 residues. V dropped 3 bases and J dropped 4 bases, with 8 bases sitting between them. The germline CDR1 and CDR2 sequences are KGHDR and SFDVKD. The CDR3 loop reads CATSDGLGYGYTF. CDR3 in DNA: TGTGCCACCAGTGATGGCTTGGGCTATGGCTACACCTTC.

The chain employs TRBV27 and TRBJ2-7; TRBD1 matches at 12 bases. Trimming removed 2 bases from V and 4 bases from J; junction bases left unmatched: 3. This CDR3 has 15 amino acids. CDR1 is MNHEY and CDR2 is SMNVEV in the germline V gene (reference sequence). As DNA, the CDR3 is TGTGCCAGCAGTTTAGGGACAGGGGGCTGGTACGAGCAGTACTTC. Translating it yields CASSLGTGGWYEQYF.

This rearrangement joins TRBV7-2 to TRBJ2-7; TRBD1 matches at 10 bases. The germline V gene has CDR1 SGHTA and CDR2 FQGNSA. The CDR3 runs to 13 residues. J gave up 6 bases and V 5 bases, and 4 bases lay outside the gene matches. The CDR3 loop reads CASSPWDRGEQYF. The DNA for the CDR3 is TGTGCCAGCAGCCCGTGGGACAGGGGCGAGCAGTACTTC.

The J gene is TRBJ1-2, the V gene TRBV11-3; TRBD1 agrees at 7 bases. The germline V gene has CDR1 SGHNT and CDR2 YENEEA. V dropped 0 bases and J dropped 4; count of bases not matched to a gene: 11. The CDR3 has 17 residues. CDR3 nucleotides: TGTGCCAGCAGCTTAGAGACCCGGGACAGACCGAGCTATGGCTACACCTTC. The encoded protein is CASSLETRDRPSYGYTF.

The chain combines TRBV5-1 with TRBJ2-1, with TRBD2 matching 8 bases. J was trimmed by 5 bases and V by 2 bases; bases with no gene match: 3. Germline loops: CDR1 SGHRS, CDR2 YFSETQ. The CDR3 sequence is 14 residues long. CDR3 coding DNA: TGCGCCAGCAGCTTTGCGGGGGGCAACAATGAGCAGTTCTTC. This sequence encodes CASSFAGGNNEQFF.

The V call is TRBV5-8, the J call TRBJ2-1; weak D call: TRBD1 (6 bases). With 1 base removed from V and 0 bases from J, the gap between germline ends came to 8 bases. Germline V CDR1 and CDR2: SGHTS, YDEGEE. The CDR3 extends over 15 amino acids. CDR3 protein: CASSLRGSSYNEQFF. The CDR3, as DNA: TGTGCCAGCAGCTTGAGGGGGAGCTCCTACAATGAGCAGTTCTTC.

This clone was counted a few times. This sequence joins TRBV4-3 and TRBJ1-3; a weak D match, TRBD1 (5 bases). Germline V gene lookup returns CDR1 LGHNA and CDR2 YSLEER. V lost 0 bases, J lost 2 bases, and 11 bases lay in between. This CDR3 has 16 amino acids. The CDR3 bases are TGCGCCAGCAGCCAAGACCCAGGGAAGGCTGGAAACACCATATATTTT. Translation: CASSQDPGKAGNTIYF.

The chain has TRBV5-1 and TRBJ1-2; D gene ambiguous. The CDR3 sequence is 12 residues long. Germline V gene lookup returns CDR1 SGHRS and CDR2 YFSETQ. Deletions cut 3 bases from V and 5 bases from J, with 8 bases between. The CDR3 nucleotides read TGCGCCAGCAGCTCCGATATATATGGCTACACCTTC. This sequence encodes CASSSDIYGYTF.

V and J are TRBV19 and TRBJ2-7; 8 bases agree with TRBD1. The trim removed 4 bases at V and 5 bases at J, leaving 7 bases unmatched. Germline V lookup: CDR1 LNHDA, CDR2 SQIVND (reference sequence). The CDR3 runs 14 residues. The CDR3 sequence: CASSKQGVVDEQYF. In nucleotides, the CDR3 is TGTGCCAGTAGTAAACAGGGGGTCGTGGACGAGCAGTACTTC.

This chain connects TRBV7-9 to TRBJ2-3; no clear D gene. Germline V gene lookup returns CDR1 SEHNR and CDR2 FQNEAQ (reference sequence). This CDR3 has 12 residues. The V and J ends lost 2 bases and 4 bases respectively, with 4 bases between them. Written as DNA, the CDR3 is TGTGCCAGCAGCTTAACGGCAGATACGCAGTATTTT. Its translation: CASSLTADTQYF.

The V and J genes are TRBV5-4 and TRBJ2-7, with D unresolved. Germline V CDR1 and CDR2: SGHNT, YYREEE (reference sequence). This CDR3 is 15 amino acids long. Trimming cost V 6 bases and J 3 bases, with 19 bases left between them. This chain's CDR3 is CASTDPTQGIYEQYF. DNA of the CDR3: TGTGCCAGCACCGACCCGACCCAAGGAATCTACGAGCAGTACTTC.

The chain recombines TRBV15 with TRBJ1-2; D gene ambiguous. The germline V gene encodes CDR1 LNHNV and CDR2 YYDKDF (reference sequence). The V end was cut by 1 base, the J end by 8 bases, with 8 bases between. The CDR3 is 12 residues long. CDR3 loop: CATSRVGKGYTF. DNA for the CDR3: TGTGCCACCAGCAGAGTCGGGAAAGGCTACACCTTC.

This chain connects TRBV5-4 to TRBJ2-7, with 11 nucleotides matching TRBD1. With V trimmed by 6 bases and J by 6 bases, 8 bases remained unmatched. The CDR3 runs to 14 residues. Germline V gene lookup returns CDR1 SGHNT and CDR2 YYREEE (reference sequence). CDR3 region: CASITYGTGGEQYF. In DNA, the CDR3 is TGTGCCAGCATTACGTACGGGACAGGGGGCGAGCAGTACTTC.

The chain carries TRBV28 and TRBJ1-6, with 8 bases aligning to TRBD1. CDR3 length: 15 amino acids. V lost 6 bases, J lost 4 bases, and 5 bases stayed unmatched. Germline CDR1 is MDHEN and CDR2 is SYDVKM. The CDR3 DNA reads TGTGCCAGCAGGTCGACAGGGGTTTATAATTCACCCCTCCACTTT. This encodes CASRSTGVYNSPLHF.

This clone was found once. V usage is TRBV27 and J usage is TRBJ2-1; D is uncertain. Germline assignment: CDR1 MNHEY and CDR2 SMNVEV (reference sequence). The length of the CDR3 is 17 residues. The V and J ends lost 2 bases and 4 bases respectively, with 18 bases between them. The CDR3 loop is CASSLKASRLKYNEQFF. The DNA for the CDR3 is TGTGCCAGCAGTTTAAAGGCATCTCGGCTTAAATACAATGAGCAGTTCTTC.